The entry that follows covers one TCR beta chain sequence. This sample is part of a study of blood T cell repertoires in COVID-19. Study-level information: Researchers got acute and convalescent COVID-19 samples from the United States, Italy and Spain. The cDNA or gDNA used as material had been derived from T cells, B-cell-depleted T cells, or PBMCs.

Germline CDR1 is MDHEN and CDR2 is SYDVKM. The CDR3 has 16 residues. V lost 7 bases and J 2 bases, leaving 20 bases between the germline ends. Original processing notes: By means of reference gene primer amplification, nucleated cell counts were estimated. Only in-frame clones appear in the TCRdb table, and some are missing; sequencing was by immunoSEQ multiplex PCR. The V and J calls and clone size were taken over from that table, and D and trimming were inferred from the DNA. The top ten clones hold around 4.5% of a sample with approximately 450,000 clones, around 89% of them seen once. Material for sequencing was peripheral blood. The V gene is TRBV28, the J gene TRBJ1-1; perhaps TRBD1 as D (6 bases). This clonotype was sampled from a woman in her thirties with acute or convalescent COVID-19. The CDR3 DNA sequence: TGTGCCAGCACCTCTCTAGAGGGGGTTCGTAACACTGAAGCTTTCTTT. Its translation: CASTSLEGVRNTEAFF.